This TCR beta chain stems from a study of cytomegalovirus exposure and HLA in healthy donors. On this clone: One end of the junction fails to match germline, which may point to a read error.

60 Vbeta and 13 Jbeta primers were used in PCR. TCRdb's copy holds only in-frame clones and misses some; the assay was immunoSEQ multiplex PCR. The sample comprises over 150,000 clones, around 80% of which are singletons, and approximately 3.7% rests with the top ten. The germline CDR1 and CDR2 sequences are SGHTA and FQGNSA. The CDR3 is made up of 14 amino acids. Sequencing input: PBMCs. The source is a woman aged 60 to 75 in good health and CMV-seropositive. The genes are TRBV7-2 and TRBJ2-4, with 8 positions matching TRBD1. CDR3 sequence reads: CASSSDRGKNSQYF. For the CDR3, the DNA is TGTGCCAGCAGCTCCGACAGGGGTAAAAACAGTCAGTACTTC.